A selection of T cell receptor beta chains follows, all from one sample in a study of neurological immune-mediated disorders. A single record per CDR3 protein comes from TCRdb applying MiXCR to the 5' RACE reads. The sample consists of some 10,000 distinct CDR3 sequences, 20% to 25% of them appearing once. Sequenced input: CD8+ T cells from blood. The receptors here all came from an older woman with HTLV-1-associated myelopathy (HAM/TSP). Each CDR3 is given with its conserved first and last residue. The order of the fields is J gene, V gene, clone size, D gene, CDR3 protein, CDR3 DNA. The D gene is left open where the match is weak. Rows give clone size only sometimes, using once, few, many, or a class for an expanded clone.

j_gene: TRBJ2-7
v_gene: TRBV5-1
abundance: many
d_gene: TRBD1
CDR3aa: CASSLGTGGREQYF
CDR3nt: TGCGCCAGCAGCTTGGGGACAGGGGGCCGCGAGCAGTACTTC

j_gene: TRBJ2-3
v_gene: TRBV20-1
abundance: many
d_gene: .
CDR3aa: CSARKRDSTPSTDTQYF
CDR3nt: TGCAGTGCTAGGAAACGGGACTCAACCCCGAGCACAGATACGCAGTATTTT

j_gene: TRBJ1-5
v_gene: TRBV6-1
abundance: many
d_gene: .
CDR3aa: CASSATRDRNQPQHF
CDR3nt: TGTGCCAGCAGTGCGACCCGGGACCGAAATCAGCCCCAGCATTTT

j_gene: TRBJ1-5
v_gene: TRBV7-9
abundance: many
d_gene: .
CDR3aa: CASSLRGGVEQPQHF
CDR3nt: TGTGCCAGCAGCCTTAGGGGGGGTGTCGAGCAGCCCCAGCATTTT

j_gene: TRBJ1-1
v_gene: TRBV2
abundance: medium-sized
d_gene: .
CDR3aa: CASSVGGLEAFF
CDR3nt: TGTGCCAGCAGTGTCGGCGGTCTTGAAGCTTTCTTT

j_gene: TRBJ2-2
v_gene: TRBV4-1
abundance: medium-sized
d_gene: .
CDR3aa: CASSQDIVQGTGELFF
CDR3nt: TGCGCCAGCAGCCAAGATATCGTGCAGGGCACCGGGGAGCTGTTTTTT

j_gene: TRBJ2-1
v_gene: TRBV18
abundance: many
d_gene: .
CDR3aa: CASSARSQGYNEQFF
CDR3nt: TGTGCCAGCTCTGCAAGATCACAGGGCTACAATGAGCAGTTCTTC

j_gene: TRBJ2-1
v_gene: TRBV5-5
abundance: many
d_gene: .
CDR3aa: CASSLKVLSVTYNEQFF
CDR3nt: TGTGCCAGCAGCTTGAAGGTACTCTCCGTTACGTACAATGAGCAGTTCTTC

j_gene: TRBJ2-1
v_gene: TRBV18
abundance: .
d_gene: .
CDR3aa: CASSPGTPPVEQFF
CDR3nt: TGTGCCAGCTCACCAGGGACTCCCCCAGTCGAGCAGTTCTTC

j_gene: TRBJ2-1
v_gene: TRBV7-9
abundance: many
d_gene: .
CDR3aa: CASSHSRHYNEQFF
CDR3nt: TGTGCCAGCAGCCACTCTCGCCACTACAATGAGCAGTTCTTC

j_gene: TRBJ1-1
v_gene: TRBV7-9
abundance: .
d_gene: .
CDR3aa: CASSPTLLAFF
CDR3nt: TGTGCCAGCAGCCCGACTCTACTCGCTTTCTTT

j_gene: TRBJ2-7
v_gene: TRBV4-1
abundance: many
d_gene: .
CDR3aa: CASSQGGGYEQYF
CDR3nt: TGCGCCAGCAGCCAAGGAGGAGGATACGAGCAGTACTTC

j_gene: TRBJ2-1
v_gene: TRBV7-7
abundance: .
d_gene: .
CDR3aa: CASSLSQYNEQFF
CDR3nt: TGTGCTAGCAGCTTATCACAGTACAATGAGCAGTTCTTC

j_gene: TRBJ2-1
v_gene: TRBV20-1
abundance: .
d_gene: .
CDR3aa: CSARDRGADYEQFF
CDR3nt: TGCAGTGCTAGAGATCGGGGGGCGGACTATGAGCAGTTCTTC

j_gene: TRBJ2-7
v_gene: TRBV10-3
abundance: once
d_gene: .
CDR3aa: CASHSLKEKYF
CDR3nt: TGTGCCTCCCACAGTCTCAAAGAGAAGTACTTC

j_gene: TRBJ2-7
v_gene: TRBV4-1
abundance: many
d_gene: TRBD2
CDR3aa: CASSQVGGSYEQYF
CDR3nt: TGCGCCAGCAGCCAAGTGGGGGGGTCCTACGAGCAGTACTTC

j_gene: TRBJ2-7
v_gene: TRBV4-2
abundance: many
d_gene: TRBD2
CDR3aa: CASSQDSGGAYEQYF
CDR3nt: TGTGCCAGCAGCCAAGATAGCGGGGGGGCCTACGAGCAGTACTTC